This T cell receptor (beta chain) is from a study of shared clonotypes between healthy human individuals. Study overall: With ages of 18 to 49, the donors were a couple of women and three men.

Measured with immunoSEQ multiplex PCR; TCRdb has only the in-frame clones, and not every one. This sample has around 1.9 million clones; about 93% occur once, and the top ten carry under 2%. Naive CD8 populations comprised CD45RO-negative cells positively selected for CCR7, excluding terminally differentiated effector memory CD45RA+ cells. CDR3 length: 15 residues. From germline, CDR1 is MNHEY and CDR2 SVGAGI. V shed 6 bases, J shed 3 bases, and the junction held 10 bases outside the gene matches. The clonotype comes from a man younger than 35 in good health. Some clones in this sample may be carry-over from other donors' samples. This chain joins TRBV6-5 and TRBJ1-2; 7 nucleotides align to TRBD1. Sequences were obtained from naive CD8+ T cells from PBMCs. For the CDR3, the DNA is TGTGCCAGCAGCCAGGGGCGGACAGGACACTATGGCTACACCTTC. Protein: CASSQGRTGHYGYTF.